The next 10 T cell receptor beta chains were all read from a single sample in a study of shared clonotypes between healthy human individuals. The repertoire was sequenced with immunoSEQ multiplex PCR; TCRdb's copy has only in-frame clones and lacks some. In the table there are over 2 million clones, around 90% of which are singletons. The sample taken for sequencing was naive CD4+ T cells from PBMCs. As for subset: CD45RA+ positively selected. These receptors were taken from a man in his late teens or twenties in good health. Some clones in this sample may be carry-over from other donors' samples.

The J gene is TRBJ1-1, the V gene TRBV9; D call uncertain. The germline V and J ends were trimmed by 0 bases and 8 bases, with 11 bases remaining between them. Germline assignment: CDR1 SGDLS and CDR2 YYNGEE. This CDR3 has 13 amino acids. In nucleotides, the CDR3 is TGTGCCAGCAGCGTAGCTCCGGGAAAAGAAGCTTTCTTT. Protein sequence: CASSVAPGKEAFF.

The V gene is TRBV1, the J gene TRBJ2-3; TRBD2, as called in the table, went unchecked against the DNA. TRBV1 is an annotated pseudogene. CDR3 size: 19 residues. The CDR3, as DNA: TGCACCAGCAGCCAATTTTCCCACGGACTAGCGGGGAGCACAGATACGCAGTATTTT. Its protein product is CTSSQFSHGLAGSTDTQYF.

The gene calls are TRBV28 and TRBJ1-1; TRBD1 matches 7 bases. Germline V CDR1 and CDR2: MDHEN, SYDVKM. This CDR3 comprises 15 residues. The junction had 7 bases not matched to a gene; V was cut back by 3 bases and J by 3 bases. The CDR3 here is CASSLILGQYTEAFF. DNA for the CDR3: TGTGCCAGCAGTTTGATTTTGGGACAGTACACTGAAGCTTTCTTT.

This clone has only one observation. V gene TRBV12-5 combines with J gene TRBJ2-3, with D possibly being TRBD2 (5 bases). The CDR3 extends over 14 amino acids. Germline V CDR1 and CDR2: LGHNT, FRNRAP. Trimming stripped 7 bases from V and 1 base from J, with 12 bases between. The CDR3 loop reads CASALSGGTDTQYF. CDR3 nucleotide sequence: TGTGCTAGTGCCTTATCCGGGGGCACAGATACGCAGTATTTT.

V is TRBV5-1 and J is TRBJ1-1, with D uncertain. This CDR3 is built from 15 residues. V was trimmed by 4 bases and J by 0 bases, leaving 13 bases between them. CDR1 SGHRS and CDR2 YFSETQ come from the germline V gene. The CDR3 spells CASSPRTEMNTEAFF. The CDR3 DNA follows: TGCGCCAGCAGCCCGCGGACCGAGATGAACACTGAAGCTTTCTTT.

The rearrangement uses TRBV7-2 and TRBJ2-3, with a possible D match to TRBD2 (6 bases). V was shortened by 5 bases and J by 1 base, with 16 bases between the two germline ends. The length of the CDR3 is 16 residues. CDR1 and CDR2 (germline): SGHTA, FQGNSA. The CDR3 spells CASSTRAGTGTDTQYF. The CDR3 DNA reads TGTGCCAGCAGCACTCGGGCGGGGACGGGCACAGATACGCAGTATTTT.

This chain joins TRBV7-2 and TRBJ2-5; D may correspond to TRBD1 or TRBD2 (5 bases each). This CDR3 spans 14 amino acids. Trimming shortened V by 3 bases and J by 5 bases, and 13 bases separated the two germline ends. The V gene's germline CDR1 is SGHTA and CDR2 FQGNSA. The CDR3 loop is CASSFQTEGETQYF. The CDR3 DNA sequence: TGTGCCAGCAGCTTCCAGACTGAGGGGGAGACCCAGTACTTC.

The rearrangement uses TRBV2 and TRBJ2-1, with TRBD2 identical over 10 bases. This CDR3 has 15 amino acids. Germline V gives CDR1 SNHLY, CDR2 FYNNEI. Germline trimming cut 5 bases from V and 8 bases from J; bases unmatched to any gene: 9. Here the CDR3 DNA reads TGTGCCAGCAGTCCCAGCGGGAGGGAGTGGGATGAGCAGTTCTTC. Encoded protein: CASSPSGREWDEQFF.

The chain combines TRBV6-1 with TRBJ2-7; possibly TRBD1 or TRBD2 for D (5 bases each). V lost 6 bases, J lost 3 bases, and 9 bases lay in between. The CDR3 consists of 12 residues. Germline assignment: CDR1 MNHNS and CDR2 SASEGT. CDR3 protein: CASSPGGYEQYF. The CDR3 nucleotides read TGTGCCAGCAGCCCTGGGGGCTACGAGCAGTACTTC.

The V call is TRBV19, the J call TRBJ1-5; perhaps TRBD1 as D (6 bases). Per the germline V gene, CDR1 is LNHDA and CDR2 is SQIVND (reference sequence). Trimming took off 1 base at V and 6 bases at J, with 19 bases between the two ends. The CDR3 has 17 residues. CDR3 coding DNA: TGTGCCAGTAGTATAGCCCAGGGGATGGCTTTGAGTCAGCCCCAGCATTTT. Its translation is CASSIAQGMALSQPQHF.